This T cell receptor (beta chain) was identified in a study of regulatory T cells in long-lasting Graves disease. At least ten counts were recorded for this clonotype. Documented time point: newly diagnosed GD, antithyroid drugs for less than 3 months. Extracted PBMC RNA gave rise to the TCR library. The V end was cut by 5 bases, the J end by 1 base, with 11 bases between. The CDR3 is 15 residues long. Arm-PCR of CDR3 regions and iRepertoire HTBI primers were used to build TCR beta libraries. TCRdb passed the multiplex PCR reads through MiXCR, listing each CDR3 protein once. The table includes about 540,000 distinct CDR3 sequences, roughly 12% detected once. The same data also contributed to another study, on T cells in Graves' hyperthyroidism and ophthalmopathy.

The rearrangement links TRBV12-3 or TRBV12-4 to TRBJ2-2; D gene ambiguous. Sequences were derived from peripheral blood mononuclear cells (PBMCs), sampled at new diagnosis, from a patient treated with antithyroid drugs. The receptor's source is a young man with Graves disease. This chain's CDR3 is CASSPTFGNTGELFF. CDR3 bases: TGTGCCAGCAGTCCCACGTTTGGGAACACCGGGGAGCTGTTTTTT.